This TCR beta chain is drawn from a study of immune evolution from preneoplasia to lung adenocarcinoma (dated by TCRdb to 2020 to 2022). For context, the study as a whole: The study combined immune gene expression, TCR sequencing and multiplex immunofluorescence to profile immune contexture across lung adenocarcinoma precursors and invasive adenocarcinoma. The immune data were integrated with whole exome sequencing and methylation data obtained from the same cohort of nodules. The TCR sequencing data were obtained from 45 to 60 patients. In total, the cohort included 53 patients with pulmonary nodules, all of whom underwent surgical resection. POLYSOLVER was used to infer class I HLA alleles from exome data, and LOHHLA was used to detect allele-specific HLA loss. Resected precursor lesions (AAH, AIS, MIA) and invasive adenocarcinomas were compared against paired morphologically normal lung tissue. According to the study, over a hundred samples were used for TCR sequencing. The sample size was set by how many specimens were available, not by a prior power calculation. Results and caveats for the whole study, not just this receptor: Top T cell clone frequencies were highest in normal lung and appeared to decrease progressively from AAH through AIS, MIA and invasive adenocarcinoma. Normal lung showed the highest clonality, whereas later-stage lesions appeared to have higher T cell density and diversity but lower clonality. Because all patients were from Japan and China, applicability to Western populations was uncertain. Findings were based on association rather than direct causation; larger cohorts with long-term follow-up and longitudinal biopsies were deemed needed.

TCR beta CDR3 regions were sequenced from DNA using the immunoSEQ hsTCRbeta Kit. The study's own analysis went as follows. The ImmunoSEQ Analyzer was used to analyse the TCR sequencing data. T cell clonality was defined as 1 minus Pielou's evenness computed on productive rearrangements. To measure T cell diversity, the inverse Simpson index was applied to productive templates. T cell density was defined as TCR beta template counts normalized to usable DNA, with usable DNA estimated by amplifying and sequencing housekeeping genes. TCR metrics were compared across histologic stages using two-sided Kruskal-Wallis tests. The table comes from immuneACCESS by way of TCRdb, which keeps in-frame sequences with V and J called. Part of the clones is missing from these tables; in studies checked, under half for an unresolved V gene and the rest for unknown reasons. The V and J calls and clone size were taken over from that table, and D and trimming were inferred from the DNA. Within this sample are about 7,200 clones, with around 77% of them counted one time only. 15% to 20% of the sample goes to the ten largest clones.

Measured from the cysteine to the phenylalanine, the CDR3 is 15 residues long. CDR3 DNA is the only sequence kept; it has 45 bases, read in frame from the first base. Per the germline V gene, SGHTA is the CDR1 and FQGTGA is the CDR2. The patients had resection in Japan or China between about 2013 and 2018. The histologic diagnosis of each case was independently confirmed on H&E slides by two lung cancer pathologists. FFPE tissue was used for DNA isolation with the AllPrep DNA/RNA FFPE Kit. Regarding this clone: Its antigen remains undetermined. The junction does not match germline at one end; this may be a read error.

Sample: FFPE adjacent normal lung tissue. The chain is encoded by TRBV7-3 joined to TRBJ2-5; TRBD2 aligns with 10 central bases. The sequence was collected from a person aged 65 to 79 with lung adenocarcinoma. For the CDR3, the sequence is CASSLSGGAQETQYF. The DNA sequence is TGTGCCAGCAGCTTGAGCGGGGGGGCTCAAGAGACCCAATACTTC.